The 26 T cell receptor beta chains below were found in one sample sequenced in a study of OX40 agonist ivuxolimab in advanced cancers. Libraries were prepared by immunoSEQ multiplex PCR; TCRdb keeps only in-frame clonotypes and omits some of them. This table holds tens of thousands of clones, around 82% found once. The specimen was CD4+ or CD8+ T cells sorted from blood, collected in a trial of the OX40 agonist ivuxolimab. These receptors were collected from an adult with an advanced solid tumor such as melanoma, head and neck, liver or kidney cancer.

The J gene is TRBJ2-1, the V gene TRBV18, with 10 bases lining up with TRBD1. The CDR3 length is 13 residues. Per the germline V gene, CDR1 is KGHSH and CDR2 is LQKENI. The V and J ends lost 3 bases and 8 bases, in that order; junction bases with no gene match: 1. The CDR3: CASSPGQGYEQFF. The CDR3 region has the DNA TGTGCCAGCTCACCGGGACAGGGGTATGAGCAGTTCTTC.

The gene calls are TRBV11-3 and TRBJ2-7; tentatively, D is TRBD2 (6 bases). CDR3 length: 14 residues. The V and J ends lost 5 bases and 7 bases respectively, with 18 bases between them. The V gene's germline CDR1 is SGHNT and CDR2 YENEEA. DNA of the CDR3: TGTGCCAGCAGCCCAGCTAGGACTACGGGAGAGCAGTACTTC. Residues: CASSPARTTGEQYF. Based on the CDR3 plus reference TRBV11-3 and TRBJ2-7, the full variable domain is EAGVVQSPRYKIIEKKQPVAFWCNPISGHNTLYWYLQNLGQGPELLIRYENEEAVDDSQLPKDRFSAERLKGVDSTLKIQPAELGDSAVYLCASSPARTTGEQYFGPGTRLTVT.

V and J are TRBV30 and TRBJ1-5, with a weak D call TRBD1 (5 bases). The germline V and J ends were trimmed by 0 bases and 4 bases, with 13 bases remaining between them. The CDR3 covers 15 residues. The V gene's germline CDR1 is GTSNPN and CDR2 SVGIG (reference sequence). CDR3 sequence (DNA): TGTGCCTGGAGTGTACGACGACAGCTGAATCAGCCCCAGCATTTT. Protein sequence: CAWSVRRQLNQPQHF.

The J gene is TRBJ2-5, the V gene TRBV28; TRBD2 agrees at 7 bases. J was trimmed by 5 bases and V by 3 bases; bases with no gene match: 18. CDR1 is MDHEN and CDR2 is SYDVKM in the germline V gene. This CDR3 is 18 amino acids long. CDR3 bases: TGTGCCAGCAGTTTTGGGGGGGTGACTAGTGGTTCTGGGGAGACCCAGTACTTC. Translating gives CASSFGGVTSGSGETQYF. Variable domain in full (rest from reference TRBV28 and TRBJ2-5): DVKVTQSSRYLVKRTGEKVFLECVQDMDHENMFWYRQDPGLGLRLIYFSYDVKMKEKGDIPEGYSVSREKKERFSLILESASTNQTSMYLCASSFGGVTSGSGETQYFGPGTRLLVL.

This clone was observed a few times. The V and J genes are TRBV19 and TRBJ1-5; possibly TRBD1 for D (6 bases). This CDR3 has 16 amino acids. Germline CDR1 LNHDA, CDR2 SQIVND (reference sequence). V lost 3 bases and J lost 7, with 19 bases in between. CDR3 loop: CASSIEGGRVGQPQHF. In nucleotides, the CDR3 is TGTGCCAGTAGTATTGAGGGGGGTAGGGTCGGGCAGCCCCAGCATTTT.

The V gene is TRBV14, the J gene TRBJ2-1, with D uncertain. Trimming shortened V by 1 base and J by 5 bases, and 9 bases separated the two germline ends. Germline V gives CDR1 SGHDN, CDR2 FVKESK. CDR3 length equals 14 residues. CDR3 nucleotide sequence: TGTGCCAGCAGCCAAGTAGGTTATAACAATGAGCAGTTCTTC. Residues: CASSQVGYNNEQFF.

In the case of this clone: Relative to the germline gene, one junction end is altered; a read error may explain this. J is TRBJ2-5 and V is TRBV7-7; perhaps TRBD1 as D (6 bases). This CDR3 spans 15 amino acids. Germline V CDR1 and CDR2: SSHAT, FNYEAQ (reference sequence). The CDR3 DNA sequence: TGTGCTAGCAGCCGCCTACAGGGCCCCGGCGAGACCCAGTACTTC. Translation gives CASSRLQGPGETQYF.

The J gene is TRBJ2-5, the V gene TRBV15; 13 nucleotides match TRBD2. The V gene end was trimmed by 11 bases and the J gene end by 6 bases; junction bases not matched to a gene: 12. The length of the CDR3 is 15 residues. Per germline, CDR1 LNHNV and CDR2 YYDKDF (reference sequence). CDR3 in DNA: TGTGCCGCCTCCCCGGGACTAGCGGGGCCGAAGACCCAGTACTTC. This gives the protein CAASPGLAGPKTQYF.

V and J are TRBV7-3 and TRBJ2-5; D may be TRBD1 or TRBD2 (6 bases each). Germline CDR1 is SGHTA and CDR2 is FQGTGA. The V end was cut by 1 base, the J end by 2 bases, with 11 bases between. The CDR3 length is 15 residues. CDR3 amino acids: CASSLSGGGQETQYF. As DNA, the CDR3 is TGTGCCAGCAGCTTAAGTGGAGGGGGGCAAGAGACCCAGTACTTC.

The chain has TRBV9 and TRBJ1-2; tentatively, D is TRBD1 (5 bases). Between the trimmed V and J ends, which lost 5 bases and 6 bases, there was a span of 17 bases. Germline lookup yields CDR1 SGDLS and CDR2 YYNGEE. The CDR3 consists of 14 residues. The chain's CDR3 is CASSAPGRGHGYTF. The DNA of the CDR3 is TGTGCCAGCAGTGCCCCAGGGCGCGGGCATGGCTACACCTTC.

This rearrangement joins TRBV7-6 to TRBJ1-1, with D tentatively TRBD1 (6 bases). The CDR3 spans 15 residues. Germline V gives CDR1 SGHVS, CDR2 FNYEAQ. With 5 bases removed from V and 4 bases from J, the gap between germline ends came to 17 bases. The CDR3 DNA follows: TGTGCCAGCAGCCAGAATGGGGGGCGCATCACTGAAGCTTTCTTT. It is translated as CASSQNGGRITEAFF. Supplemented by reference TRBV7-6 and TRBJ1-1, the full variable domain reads GAGVSQSPRYKVTKRGQDVALRCDPISGHVSLYWYRQALGQGPEFLTYFNYEAQQDKSGLPNDRFSAERPEGSISTLTIQRTEQRDSAMYRCASSQNGGRITEAFFGQGTRLTVV.

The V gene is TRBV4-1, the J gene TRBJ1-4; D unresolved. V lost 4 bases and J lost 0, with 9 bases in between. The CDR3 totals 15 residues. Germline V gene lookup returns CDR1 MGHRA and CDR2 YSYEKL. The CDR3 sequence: CASSRDGATNEKLFF. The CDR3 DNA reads TGCGCCAGCAGCCGAGACGGTGCAACTAATGAAAAACTGTTTTTT.

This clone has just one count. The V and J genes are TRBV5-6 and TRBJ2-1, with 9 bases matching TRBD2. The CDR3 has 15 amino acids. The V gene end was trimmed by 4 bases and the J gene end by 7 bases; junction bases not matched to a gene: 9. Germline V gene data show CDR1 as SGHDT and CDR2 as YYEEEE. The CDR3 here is CASSLNSGRGNEQFF. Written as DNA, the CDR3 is TGTGCCAGCAGCCTGAATAGCGGGAGAGGAAATGAGCAGTTCTTC.

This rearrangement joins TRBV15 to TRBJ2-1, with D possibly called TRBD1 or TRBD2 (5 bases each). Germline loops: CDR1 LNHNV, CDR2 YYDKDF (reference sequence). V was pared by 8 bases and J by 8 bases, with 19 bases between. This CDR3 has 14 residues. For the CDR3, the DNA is TGTGCCACCCGCTACGGGGCAGGTATCGATGAGCAGTTCTTC. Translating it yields CATRYGAGIDEQFF.

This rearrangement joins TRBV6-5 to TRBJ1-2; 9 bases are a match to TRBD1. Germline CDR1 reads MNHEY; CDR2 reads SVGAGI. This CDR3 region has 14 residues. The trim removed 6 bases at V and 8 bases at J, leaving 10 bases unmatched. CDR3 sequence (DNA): TGTGCCAGCAGGCTCACACAGGGGGCTTGGGGCTACACCTTC. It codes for CASRLTQGAWGYTF.

The CDR3 sequence: CASSSKQGTSGYNEQFF. DNA of the CDR3: TGTGCCAGCAGCTCGAAACAGGGGACTAGCGGCTACAATGAGCAGTTCTTC. This sequence joins TRBV7-2 and TRBJ2-1; TRBD2 matches 11 bases. Germline V lookup: CDR1 SGHTA, CDR2 FQGNSA. The CDR3 covers 17 residues. Unmatched junction bases numbered 8, after V lost 4 bases and J lost 3 bases.

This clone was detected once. CDR3 region: CSAKENEQFF. The CDR3 DNA is TGCAGTGCTAAGGAAAATGAGCAGTTCTTC. The chain carries TRBV20-1 and TRBJ2-1; no clear D gene. The CDR3 extends over 10 amino acids. The germline V gene has CDR1 DFQATT and CDR2 SNEGSKA (reference sequence). Trimming took 4 bases from V and 7 from J, leaving 5 bases between them.

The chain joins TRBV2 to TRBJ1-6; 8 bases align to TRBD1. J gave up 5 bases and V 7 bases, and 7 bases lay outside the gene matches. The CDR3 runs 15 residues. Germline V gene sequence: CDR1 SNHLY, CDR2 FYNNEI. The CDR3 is CASTGQGWDNSPLHF. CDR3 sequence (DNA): TGTGCCAGCACCGGACAGGGCTGGGATAATTCACCCCTCCACTTT.

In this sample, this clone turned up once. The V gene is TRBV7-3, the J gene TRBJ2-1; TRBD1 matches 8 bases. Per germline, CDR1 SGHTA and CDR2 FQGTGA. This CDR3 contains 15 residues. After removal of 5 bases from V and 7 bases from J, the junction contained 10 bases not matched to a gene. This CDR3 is CASSPQAGGANEQFF. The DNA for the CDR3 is TGTGCCAGCAGCCCACAGGCAGGGGGCGCAAATGAGCAGTTCTTC.

CDR3 in DNA: TGTGCCAGCAGCGAACGGAAAACTTTGGGAACTAGCGGGGGGACTAGCACAGATACGCAGTATTTT. This translates into CASSERKTLGTSGGTSTDTQYF. J is TRBJ2-3 and V is TRBV21-1; the DNA was not used to check the table's D call, TRBD2. TRBV21-1 has pseudogene status. CDR3 length equals 22 residues.

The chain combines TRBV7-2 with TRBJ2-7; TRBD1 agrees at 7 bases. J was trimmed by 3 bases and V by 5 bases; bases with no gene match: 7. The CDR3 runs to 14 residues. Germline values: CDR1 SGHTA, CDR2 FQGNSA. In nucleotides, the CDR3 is TGTGCCAGCAGCCAGCGGACAGGAAACTACGAGCAGTACTTC. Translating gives CASSQRTGNYEQYF.

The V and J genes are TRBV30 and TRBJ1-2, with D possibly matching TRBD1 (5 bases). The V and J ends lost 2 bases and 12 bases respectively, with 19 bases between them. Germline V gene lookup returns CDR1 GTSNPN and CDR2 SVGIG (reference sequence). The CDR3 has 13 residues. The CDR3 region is CAWSPRQTVMHTF. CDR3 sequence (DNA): TGTGCCTGGAGTCCCAGACAGACCGTAATGCACACCTTC.

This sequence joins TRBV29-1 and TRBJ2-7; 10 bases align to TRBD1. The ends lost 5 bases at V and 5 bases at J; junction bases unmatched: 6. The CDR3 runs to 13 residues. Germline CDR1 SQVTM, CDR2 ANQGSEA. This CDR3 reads CSVPRQGANEQYF. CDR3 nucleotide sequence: TGCAGCGTTCCAAGACAGGGGGCTAACGAGCAGTACTTC.

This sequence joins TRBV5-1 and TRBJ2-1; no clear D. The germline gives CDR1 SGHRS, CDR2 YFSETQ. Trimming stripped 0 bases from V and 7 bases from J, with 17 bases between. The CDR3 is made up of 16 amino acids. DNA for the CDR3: TGCGCCAGCAGCTTGGTTTTCTCCGCAGGTCGGAATGAGCAGTTCTTC. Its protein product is CASSLVFSAGRNEQFF.

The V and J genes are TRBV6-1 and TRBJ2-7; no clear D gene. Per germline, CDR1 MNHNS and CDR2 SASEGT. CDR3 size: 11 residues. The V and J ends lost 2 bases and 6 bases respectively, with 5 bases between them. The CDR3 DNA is TGTGCCAGCAGTGAATTGTCCGAGCAGTACTTC. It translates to CASSELSEQYF.

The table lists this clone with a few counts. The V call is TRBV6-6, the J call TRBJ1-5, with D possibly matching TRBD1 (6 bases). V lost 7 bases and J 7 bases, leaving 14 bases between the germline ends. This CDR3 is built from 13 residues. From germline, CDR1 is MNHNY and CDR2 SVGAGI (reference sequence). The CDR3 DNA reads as TGTGCCAGCAAAACCCCAGGGGACCAGCCCCAGCATTTT. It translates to CASKTPGDQPQHF.